The subject of this entry is one TCR beta chain. Its antigen is as yet unknown. Germline lookup yields CDR1 SGHVS and CDR2 FQNEAQ. This CDR3 has 16 amino acids. V shed 1 base and J shed 2 bases, with 14 bases lying between them. The data originate from a study of tumor and adjacent non-tumor tissue in lung cancer. Overall study results and limits: Normal lung showed higher cumulative top 100 clone frequency than tumor.

This sample's RNA came from whole unsorted tissue. More than 3 cm separated this lung sample from the edge of the tumor. A modified ARM-PCR protocol with three rounds of nested PCR amplified TCRbeta. Each CDR3 protein is one row after TCRdb ran MiXCR on the multiplex PCR reads. The sample lists about 110,000 distinct CDR3 sequences; roughly three fifths were seen once. The chain is built from TRBV7-8 and TRBJ2-5; tentatively, D is TRBD2 (5 bases). Sequenced material: distant non-tumor lung tissue. This sequence was found in a man in his 60s with non-small cell lung cancer. CDR3 loop: CASSLVSGSLQETQYF. In DNA, the CDR3 is TGTGCCAGCAGCTTAGTTAGTGGGAGCCTGCAAGAGACCCAGTACTTC.